Following are 8 T cell receptor beta chains from one sample sequenced in a study of blood T cell repertoires in COVID-19. The data were produced by immunoSEQ multiplex PCR, yet TCRdb's version contains in-frame clones alone and is incomplete. Of under 400,000 clones listed, more than 70% are singletons. Source material: PBMCs or T cells enriched from blood (not recorded which). These receptors were taken from a woman aged 25-40 years who had been exposed to COVID-19.

The chain carries TRBV29-1 and TRBJ1-5, with a weak D call TRBD1 (5 bases). CDR1 is SQVTM and CDR2 is ANQGSEA in the germline V gene. Trimming took off 5 bases at V and 2 bases at J, with 19 bases between the two ends. The CDR3 totals 16 residues. The CDR3 is CSVSIGASGGNQPQHF. The CDR3 coding sequence is TGCAGCGTTTCGATCGGGGCCTCGGGGGGCAATCAGCCCCAGCATTTT.

This rearrangement joins TRBV7-8 to TRBJ2-7; 10 nucleotides line up with TRBD2. This CDR3 region has 17 residues. Germline CDR1 reads SGHVS; CDR2 reads FQNEAQ. V shed 5 bases and J 0 bases; nucleotides not matched to a gene: 10. CDR3 residues: CASSRTSGGPSSYEQYF. CDR3 sequence (DNA): TGTGCCAGCAGCCGGACTAGCGGAGGTCCTAGCTCCTACGAGCAGTACTTC.

V and J are TRBV5-5 and TRBJ2-6; D not resolved. Germline V lookup: CDR1 SGHKS, CDR2 YYEKEE (reference sequence). The CDR3 consists of 18 residues. The V gene lost 0 bases and the J gene lost 2 bases, with 15 bases spanning the gap. CDR3 coding DNA: TGTGCCAGCAGCTTGGGACTTCTTAGGATCGCTGGGGCCAACGTCCTGACTTTC. Amino acids: CASSLGLLRIAGANVLTF.

This clone came up a few times. CDR3 region: CASNNPGGGGDQPQHF. In nucleotides, the CDR3 is TGTGCCAGCAACAACCCCGGCGGAGGGGGCGATCAGCCCCAGCATTTT. This chain links TRBV28 with TRBJ1-5; 7 bases align to TRBD1. In germline, CDR1 is MDHEN, CDR2 SYDVKM. J was trimmed by 5 bases and V by 7 bases; bases with no gene match: 14. The CDR3 is 16 amino acids.

V and J are TRBV19 and TRBJ1-2; 10 bases match TRBD1. V shed 3 bases, J shed 2 bases, and the junction held 9 bases outside the gene matches. The CDR3 is made up of 17 amino acids. The V gene's germline CDR1 is LNHDA and CDR2 SQIVND (reference sequence). The CDR3: CASSIGTGALRNYGYTF. The CDR3 bases are TGTGCCAGTAGTATTGGGACAGGGGCCTTACGCAACTATGGCTACACCTTC. The variable domain in full, with the rest retrieved from reference TRBV19 and TRBJ1-2, is DGGITQSPKYLFRKEGQNVTLSCEQNLNHDAMYWYRQDPGQGLRLIYYSQIVNDFQKGDIAEGYSVSREKKESFPLTVTSAQKNPTAFYLCASSIGTGALRNYGYTFGSGTRLTVV.

The chain combines TRBV19 with TRBJ2-3; TRBD2 might be the D (6 bases). From germline, CDR1 is LNHDA and CDR2 SQIVND (reference sequence). Trimming took 3 bases from V and 4 from J, leaving 23 bases between them. The CDR3 runs to 18 residues. The CDR3 DNA follows: TGTGCCAGTAGTATCGCCGTTGCCGGGGGACGTCGGTCAGATACGCAGTATTTT. The encoded protein is CASSIAVAGGRRSDTQYF. Full variable domain (outside the CDR3, taken from reference TRBV19 and TRBJ2-3): DGGITQSPKYLFRKEGQNVTLSCEQNLNHDAMYWYRQDPGQGLRLIYYSQIVNDFQKGDIAEGYSVSREKKESFPLTVTSAQKNPTAFYLCASSIAVAGGRRSDTQYFGPGTRLTVL.

To note about this clone: An end of the junction does not agree with germline; a read error may underlie this. The chain's CDR3 is CATSDFGTRAGGTDTQYF. In DNA form, the CDR3 reads TGTGCCACCAGTGATTTCGGGACTCGCGCAGGGGGCACGGATACGCAGTATTTT. V gene TRBV24-1 combines with J gene TRBJ2-3, with 8 bases aligning to TRBD1. The CDR3 consists of 18 residues. Per germline, CDR1 KGHDR and CDR2 SFDVKD.

The CDR3, as DNA: TGTGCCAGCTCGACAGGGATGGGGTACCAAGAGACCCAGTACTTC. This sequence encodes CASSTGMGYQETQYF. This sequence joins TRBV27 and TRBJ2-5; 7 nucleotides match TRBD1. The germline gives CDR1 MNHEY, CDR2 SMNVEV (reference sequence). V gave up 8 bases and J gave up 0 bases; unmatched junction bases: 9. The CDR3 runs 15 residues.